The 20 T cell receptor beta chains given below trace back to one sample, sequenced in a study of response to subunit inactivated influenza vaccine (dated by TCRdb to the late 2010s). Libraries were prepared through RT-PCR. Data came from an Illumina HiSeq 2500. Using fastp at Q25 and MiXCR, TCRdb reprocessed the public reads and kept productive beta chains. Every distinct CDR3 protein forms one entry, paired with its most common genes and DNA. The sample yields over 650,000 distinct CDR3 sequences; 18% were counted once. The ten biggest clones cover about 11% of the sample. Sequencing was performed on PBMCs from blood, taken approximately 5 days after vaccination. The receptor set was obtained from a man aged 50 to 59 who received an inactivated influenza vaccine. Donor details come from another sample of the same person, matched by shared clones.

The chain recombines TRBV3-1 with TRBJ1-3; TRBD1 might be the D (5 bases). Per the germline V gene, CDR1 is LGHDT and CDR2 is YNNKEL (reference sequence). The CDR3 length is 12 residues. The ends were cut back, 10 bases at V and 2 bases at J, with 9 bases in the middle. Here the CDR3 DNA reads TGTGCCACCGGAGGGGCTGGAAACACCATATATTTT. Translating gives CATGGAGNTIYF.

With regard to this clonotype: At one end the junction does not follow the germline gene, possibly because of a read error. The chain is built from TRBV10-3 and TRBJ2-2, with D possibly matching TRBD1 (6 bases). The CDR3 is made up of 16 amino acids. Germline CDR1 reads ENHRY; CDR2 reads SYGVKD. The CDR3 DNA reads as TGTGCCATCGGAATGGACAGAGCCTCGAATACCGGGGAGCTGTTTTTT. This sequence encodes CAIGMDRASNTGELFF.

This clonotype was detected a few times. V usage is TRBV7-9 and J usage is TRBJ1-1; 8 bases align to TRBD1. Germline V gene lookup returns CDR1 SEHNR and CDR2 FQNEAQ (reference sequence). V lost 9 bases and J lost 2; bases outside the gene matches: 11. The CDR3 consists of 15 residues. CDR3 sequence: CASTRDRRKNTEAFF. Here the CDR3 DNA reads TGTGCCAGTACACGGGACAGGAGAAAAAACACTGAAGCTTTCTTT.

This clonotype was counted between two and nine times. The chain couples TRBV7-3 to TRBJ2-1, with TRBD2 identical over 11 bases. The CDR3 covers 15 residues. CDR1 is SGHTA, CDR2 FQGTGA, per germline. With 4 bases clipped from V and 7 bases from J, the junction kept 6 bases outside the gene matches. The CDR3 DNA follows: TGTGCCAGCAGCTCCTCTAGCGGGAGGTGGAATGAGCAGTTCTTC. Amino acid sequence: CASSSSSGRWNEQFF.

This clonotype was observed at least ten times. The chain employs TRBV6-2 or TRBV6-3 and TRBJ2-2, with a possible D match to TRBD2 (6 bases). The CDR3 totals 16 residues. Between the trimmed V and J ends, which lost 2 bases and 6 bases, there was a span of 16 bases. Germline V CDR1 and CDR2: MNHEY, SVGEGT. CDR3 in DNA: TGTGCCAGCAGTTACCGTGTGGTCGGCGGGGCCGGGGAGCTGTTTTTT. Translating gives CASSYRVVGGAGELFF.

This chain links TRBV18 with TRBJ2-7; the D gene is possibly TRBD2 (6 bases). Germline lookup yields CDR1 KGHSH and CDR2 LQKENI. The CDR3 sequence is 14 residues long. With 1 base removed from V and 3 bases from J, the gap between germline ends came to 10 bases. CDR3 sequence (DNA): TGTGCCAGCTCACCACGACGGGAGAGCTACGAGCAGTACTTC. Translating it yields CASSPRRESYEQYF.

The chain carries TRBV4-1 and TRBJ2-1; 10 bases align to TRBD2. Germline trimming cut 2 bases from V and 4 bases from J; bases unmatched to any gene: 11. Germline CDR1 and CDR2: MGHRA and YSYEKL. CDR3 size: 18 residues. The CDR3 region has the DNA TGCGCCAGCAGCCAATTACAAGGGCTAGCGGGGGATTACAATGAGCAGTTCTTC. It codes for CASSQLQGLAGDYNEQFF.

The chain combines TRBV30 with TRBJ2-1; a possible D gene is TRBD2 (6 bases). CDR1 is GTSNPN, CDR2 SVGIG, per germline (reference sequence). The CDR3 spans 12 residues. Trimming left V 5 bases short and J 5 bases short, with 10 bases between. The CDR3 loop reads CAWGGTDNEQFF. CDR3 sequence (DNA): TGTGCCTGGGGGGGGACGGACAATGAGCAGTTCTTC.

Only a few counts were recorded for this clonotype. The V gene is TRBV6-2 or TRBV6-3, the J gene TRBJ2-3, with 12 bases aligning to TRBD2. Germline V gives CDR1 MNHEY, CDR2 SVGEGT. Germline trimming cut 5 bases from V and 5 bases from J; bases unmatched to any gene: 11. The CDR3 has 17 residues. The CDR3 region is CASSHPGLAGGRDTQYF. The CDR3 DNA reads as TGTGCCAGCAGTCACCCGGGACTAGCGGGTGGAAGAGATACGCAGTATTTT.

In this sample, this clonotype turned up a few times. V gene TRBV6-2 or TRBV6-3 combines with J gene TRBJ1-5, with TRBD1 matching 7 bases. From germline, CDR1 is MNHEY and CDR2 SVGEGT. This CDR3 is 17 amino acids long. The V and J ends lost 4 bases and 2 bases, in that order; junction bases with no gene match: 11. This CDR3 reads CASSSRLTGKGNQPQHF. In DNA, the CDR3 is TGTGCCAGCAGTTCCCGGTTGACAGGGAAAGGCAATCAGCCCCAGCATTTT.

This clonotype has a handful of counts. V is TRBV6-1 and J is TRBJ1-2; TRBD1 matches 9 bases. Per germline, CDR1 MNHNS and CDR2 SASEGT. The CDR3 has 13 residues. V shed 7 bases, J shed 7 bases, and the junction held 7 bases outside the gene matches. In nucleotides, the CDR3 is TGTGCCAGCACTGGGACAGGGACTAGTGGCTACACCTTC. This translates into CASTGTGTSGYTF.

This clonotype showed up many times. This chain joins TRBV5-1 and TRBJ2-2; 10 bases are a match to TRBD1. V was clipped by 4 bases and J by 6 bases; unmatched bases: 12. The CDR3 sequence is 17 residues long. In germline, CDR1 is SGHRS, CDR2 YFSETQ. The CDR3 nucleotides read TGCGCCAGCAGCCTTCAAAGGACAGGGGGAGTACCCGGGGAGCTGTTTTTT. This codes for CASSLQRTGGVPGELFF.

This chain connects TRBV11-2 to TRBJ2-1; 8 bases agree with TRBD2. With 5 bases clipped from V and 1 base from J, the junction kept 13 bases outside the gene matches. The CDR3 extends over 18 amino acids. Germline CDR1 SGHAT, CDR2 FQNNGV. The CDR3 is CASSPRGEGGRSYNEQFF. CDR3 DNA: TGTGCCAGCAGCCCGAGGGGTGAGGGCGGGAGGTCCTACAATGAGCAGTTCTTC.

There are a few counts of this clonotype. The rearrangement joins TRBV5-6 to TRBJ2-3; TRBD1 is a possible D gene (6 bases). CDR1 SGHDT and CDR2 YYEEEE come from the germline V gene. The CDR3 runs to 12 residues. V lost 7 bases, J lost 6 bases, and 12 bases lay in between. In nucleotides, the CDR3 is TGTGCCAGCGCACAGGGTGTGGATACGCAGTATTTT. It is translated as CASAQGVDTQYF.

This clonotype was found a few times. The V gene is TRBV5-8, the J gene TRBJ2-1; 10 bases match TRBD2. Trimming took 4 bases from V and 3 from J; bases not matched to a gene: 4. The CDR3 covers 15 residues. CDR1 is SGHTS and CDR2 is YDEGEE in the germline V gene. The CDR3 spells CASSRGLASYNEQFF. For the CDR3, the DNA is TGTGCCAGCAGCCGGGGACTAGCGAGCTACAATGAGCAGTTCTTC.

The chain has TRBV18 and TRBJ1-2, with D maybe TRBD1 (6 bases). CDR3 length: 14 residues. The germline V gene has CDR1 KGHSH and CDR2 LQKENI. V was shortened by 4 bases and J by 7 bases, with 16 bases between the two germline ends. CDR3 amino acids: CASSLGPGDLGYTF. CDR3 nucleotides: TGTGCCAGCTCACTGGGTCCAGGGGACCTTGGCTACACCTTC.

The V and J genes are TRBV7-9 and TRBJ2-1, with D tentatively TRBD1 (5 bases). Trimming removed 4 bases from V and 4 bases from J, with 8 bases in between. The CDR3 is made up of 13 amino acids. Germline CDR1 and CDR2: SEHNR and FQNEAQ (reference sequence). The CDR3 protein is CASSWTQYNEQFF. CDR3 in DNA: TGTGCCAGCAGCTGGACACAATACAATGAGCAGTTCTTC.

This clonotype is a singleton in its sample. This chain connects TRBV20-1 to TRBJ2-2; TRBD1 matches 7 bases. CDR3 length equals 19 residues. V lost 4 bases and J lost 1; bases outside the gene matches: 18. Germline assignment: CDR1 DFQATT and CDR2 SNEGSKA (reference sequence). The CDR3 nucleotides are TGCAGTGCTAAACACCCGGGACAGTCCGGGACCCTGAACACCGGGGAGCTGTTTTTT. Translated: CSAKHPGQSGTLNTGELFF.

This clonotype was detected only a few times. The chain uses TRBV28 and TRBJ2-5, with D hard to call. The germline V gene has CDR1 MDHEN and CDR2 SYDVKM. Trimming shortened V by 2 bases and J by 2 bases, and 12 bases separated the two germline ends. This CDR3 contains 15 residues. DNA for the CDR3: TGTGCCAGCAGTTTAATAGGAACCACACAAGAGACCCAGTACTTC. Its translation is CASSLIGTTQETQYF.

The rearrangement joins TRBV7-9 to TRBJ2-7, with D possibly matching TRBD1 (7 bases). This CDR3 contains 13 residues. Trimming took 5 bases from V and 5 from J, leaving 13 bases between them. CDR1 and CDR2 from the germline V gene are SEHNR and FQNEAQ (reference sequence). Here the CDR3 reads CASSLDRRDEQYF. In nucleotides, the CDR3 is TGTGCCAGCAGCCTGGACAGGAGGGACGAGCAGTACTTC.